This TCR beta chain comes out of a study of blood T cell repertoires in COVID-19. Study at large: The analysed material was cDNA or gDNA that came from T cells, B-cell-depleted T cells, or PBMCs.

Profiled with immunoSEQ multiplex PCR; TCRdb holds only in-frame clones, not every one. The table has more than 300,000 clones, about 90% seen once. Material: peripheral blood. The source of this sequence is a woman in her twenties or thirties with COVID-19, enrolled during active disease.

CDR3 sequence: CATLGTGGETGELFF. In DNA form, the CDR3 reads TGTGCCACCCTAGGGACTGGAGGCGAGACCGGGGAGCTGTTTTTT. The chain carries TRBV10-3 and TRBJ2-2, with a weak D call TRBD2 (6 bases). Germline CDR1 and CDR2: ENHRY and SYGVKD. V shed 10 bases and J shed 5 bases, with 20 bases lying between them. There are 15 residues in the CDR3.